One sample yielded the 32 T cell receptor beta chains listed below, sequenced in a study of T-cell reconstitution after alpha-beta-depleted transplantation in children. The authors prepared the TCRbeta library with unique molecular identifiers. TCRdb called the PCR reads again in MiXCR, with one record for every CDR3 protein. Among under 20,000 distinct CDR3 sequences listed, about an eighth were seen once. Sequenced material: PBMCs, mostly from graft donor cells, taken 60 days after TCRalphabeta/CD19-depleted stem cell transplant. Every receptor here comes from a female patient aged 2-15 years who had a stem cell transplant for congenital amegakaryocytic thrombocytopenia, so the T cells may come from the graft donor.

This clonotype was recorded at least ten times. J is TRBJ2-7 and V is TRBV27; D is uncertain. This CDR3 has 14 amino acids. V was shortened by 1 base and J by 2 bases, with 9 bases between the two germline ends. Germline V lookup: CDR1 MNHEY, CDR2 SMNVEV (reference sequence). The CDR3 sequence: CASSLFPGTYEQYF. The CDR3 nucleotides are TGTGCCAGCAGTTTATTCCCTGGAACCTACGAGCAGTACTTC.

V and J are TRBV3-1 and TRBJ2-5, with TRBD2 matching over 7 bases. CDR1 is LGHDT, CDR2 YNNKEL, per germline (reference sequence). CDR3 length equals 12 residues. The CDR3 sequence is CTFSREGETQYF. CDR3 coding DNA: TGTACCTTCAGCAGGGAGGGAGAGACCCAGTACTTC.

This clonotype was counted ten times or more. J is TRBJ2-5 and V is TRBV20-1, with D perhaps TRBD2 (5 bases). Trimming left V 6 bases short and J 5 bases short, with 13 bases between. Germline assignment: CDR1 DFQATT and CDR2 SNEGSKA (reference sequence). The CDR3 runs 12 residues. This CDR3 is CSATRAKETQYF. In DNA, the CDR3 is TGCAGTGCCACTAGGGCCAAGGAGACCCAGTACTTC.

This clonotype occurred many times. The chain has TRBV20-1 and TRBJ2-7; 10 nucleotides agree with TRBD2. Trimming removed 0 bases from V and 5 bases from J; junction bases left unmatched: 4. Germline assignment: CDR1 DFQATT and CDR2 SNEGSKA (reference sequence). The CDR3 extends over 14 amino acids. CDR3 residues: CSARDASGSDEQYF. The DNA of the CDR3 is TGCAGTGCTAGAGACGCTAGCGGGAGCGACGAGCAGTACTTC.

To note about this clonotype: This clone may be a read error of a much larger clone one base away. The chain couples TRBV20-1 to TRBJ1-4; D gene unclear. Germline V gene data show CDR1 as DFQATT and CDR2 as SNEGSKA (reference sequence). The CDR3 totals 14 residues. This CDR3 is CSAKPGWTNENLFF. In DNA form, the CDR3 reads TGCAGTGCTAAACCAGGTTGGACTAATGAAAACCTGTTTTTT.

This clonotype showed up many times. This chain links TRBV5-1 with TRBJ1-2; TRBD1 aligns across 9 bases. The germline V gene encodes CDR1 SGHRS and CDR2 YFSETQ. The CDR3 totals 15 residues. V was pared by 3 bases and J by 2 bases, with 5 bases of the junction left unmatched. CDR3 region: CASSSFGTGNYGYTF. The DNA for the CDR3 is TGCGCCAGCAGCTCATTCGGGACAGGGAACTATGGCTACACCTTC.

This clonotype was recorded many times. V gene TRBV20-1 combines with J gene TRBJ2-2; either TRBD1 or TRBD2 may supply D (5 bases each). Germline assignment: CDR1 DFQATT and CDR2 SNEGSKA (reference sequence). CDR3 length: 16 residues. Trimming shortened V by 0 bases and J by 2 bases, and 13 bases separated the two germline ends. For the CDR3, the DNA is TGCAGTGCTAGAGATGCCAGGGACCTAAACACCGGGGAGCTGTTTTTT. Protein product: CSARDARDLNTGELFF.

For this clonotype: A much larger clone lies one base from this, so it may be a read error. Because the CDR3 is missing its conserved closing phenylalanine or tryptophan, this is likely a read error. J is TRBJ2-7 and V is TRBV18, with D unclear. Germline CDR1 is KGHSH and CDR2 is LQKENI. The CDR3 length is 12 residues. The CDR3 DNA follows: TGTGCCAGCTCTCCACTCCCTTACGAGCAGTACATC. This gives the protein CASSPLPYEQYI.

In this sample, this clonotype turned up many times. The chain employs TRBV7-2 and TRBJ2-1, with 12 bases fitting TRBD2. This CDR3 is 14 amino acids long. Losses at the gene ends were 5 bases for V and 10 bases for J; bases not matched to a gene: 6. From germline, CDR1 is SGHTA and CDR2 FQGNSA. The CDR3 loop is CASSPGLAGKEQFF. CDR3 bases: TGTGCCAGCAGCCCCGGACTAGCGGGAAAAGAGCAGTTCTTC.

This clonotype was observed at least ten times. The genes are TRBV12-3 or TRBV12-4 and TRBJ1-4, with TRBD1 as a possible D gene (6 bases). The CDR3 totals 14 residues. V was pared by 6 bases and J by 4 bases, with 12 bases between. CDR3 in DNA: TGTGCCAGCAGATCGGGACAAAATAATGAAAAACTGTTTTTT. Translated: CASRSGQNNEKLFF.

In its sample, this clonotype was seen many times. The V call is TRBV7-9, the J call TRBJ2-3; 8 bases are a match to TRBD1. Germline CDR1 is SEHNR and CDR2 is FQNEAQ (reference sequence). The CDR3 totals 17 residues. V gave up 5 bases and J gave up 1 base; unmatched junction bases: 11. CDR3 in amino acids: CASSPSTPGQGTDTQYF. The CDR3 DNA follows: TGTGCCAGCAGCCCCTCGACCCCGGGACAGGGCACAGATACGCAGTATTTT.

This clonotype has ten or more counts. The chain employs TRBV7-2 and TRBJ2-5, with D possibly matching TRBD1 (5 bases). Germline assignment: CDR1 SGHTA and CDR2 FQGNSA. The CDR3 runs 14 residues. V lost 5 bases and J 0 bases, leaving 10 bases between the germline ends. CDR3 nucleotide sequence: TGTGCCAGCAGCGAAGGACACTACCAAGAGACCCAGTACTTC. Translating it yields CASSEGHYQETQYF.

This clonotype was seen repeatedly, ten times or more. CDR3 sequence (DNA): TGTGCCAGCAGCCCGGACAGGAGAGATACGCAGTATTTT. Translated: CASSPDRRDTQYF. The chain combines TRBV7-3 with TRBJ2-3; 7 nucleotides match TRBD1. V dropped 5 bases and J dropped 5; count of bases not matched to a gene: 4. Germline assignment: CDR1 SGHTA and CDR2 FQGTGA. This CDR3 region has 13 residues.

This clonotype was seen at least ten times. The V and J genes are TRBV10-3 and TRBJ1-1, with a weak D call TRBD1 (6 bases). CDR3 length: 13 residues. V lost 6 bases and J lost 5, with 13 bases in between. Germline V gene lookup returns CDR1 ENHRY and CDR2 SYGVKD. The CDR3 protein is CAISLSGETEAFF. The CDR3 DNA sequence: TGTGCCATCAGCCTGTCAGGGGAGACTGAAGCTTTCTTT.

There are many counts of this clonotype. V is TRBV5-1 and J is TRBJ1-2; D is unresolved. CDR3 length: 15 amino acids. Germline V gene data show CDR1 as SGHRS and CDR2 as YFSETQ. V lost 4 bases and J 0 bases, leaving 13 bases between the germline ends. The CDR3 spells CASSQGSTTNYGYTF. CDR3 nucleotide sequence: TGCGCCAGCAGCCAAGGTTCGACGACTAACTATGGCTACACCTTC.

This clonotype was counted many times. The chain joins TRBV7-7 to TRBJ2-1; 7 bases agree with TRBD2. Per the germline V gene, CDR1 is SSHAT and CDR2 is FNYEAQ (reference sequence). This CDR3 region has 15 residues. V shed 0 bases, J shed 6 bases, and the junction held 5 bases outside the gene matches. CDR3 amino acids: CASSLAGGPPNEQFF. Written as DNA, the CDR3 is TGTGCCAGCAGCTTAGCGGGAGGGCCGCCCAATGAGCAGTTCTTC.

This clonotype was seen only once. This CDR3 fails to terminate in the conserved phenylalanine or tryptophan, so it likely reflects a read error. V and J are TRBV29-1 and TRBJ1-2; D unresolved. CDR1 is SQVTM, CDR2 ANQGSEA, per germline. The V end was cut by 3 bases, the J end by 5 bases, with 10 bases between. This CDR3 is built from 12 residues. The CDR3 region has the DNA TGCAGCGTTGATGCCCGGGGTTATGGCTACACCTGC. Its protein is CSVDARGYGYTC.

CDR3 region: CASSFGRNEQFF. The CDR3 coding sequence is TGCGCCAGCAGCTTTGGACGGAATGAGCAGTTCTTC. The V and J genes are TRBV5-1 and TRBJ2-1; no firm D call. V was shortened by 2 bases and J by 7 bases, with 7 bases between the two germline ends. The CDR3 is 12 amino acids. In germline, CDR1 is SGHRS, CDR2 YFSETQ.

Ten or more counts support this clonotype. This chain links TRBV20-1 with TRBJ2-2; either TRBD1 or TRBD2 may fit D (5 bases each). Germline CDR1 DFQATT, CDR2 SNEGSKA (reference sequence). The CDR3 contains 14 residues. V was trimmed by 6 bases and J by 1 base, leaving 12 bases between them. The CDR3 DNA is TGCAGTGCCTCCCCGGGGCAGAACACCGGGGAGCTGTTTTTT. This gives the protein CSASPGQNTGELFF.

This clonotype occurred many times. The chain recombines TRBV12-3 or TRBV12-4 with TRBJ2-7; 9 nucleotides align to TRBD2. V shed 4 bases and J 3 bases; nucleotides not matched to a gene: 7. There are 15 residues in the CDR3. The CDR3 sequence is CASSSETSGNYEQYF. Here the CDR3 DNA reads TGTGCCAGCAGTTCAGAGACTAGCGGTAACTACGAGCAGTACTTC.

This clonotype was picked up many times. J is TRBJ1-1 and V is TRBV12-3 or TRBV12-4; D is undetermined. The CDR3 contains 14 residues. V gave up 2 bases and J gave up 5 bases, with 12 bases separating them. The CDR3: CASSLTEMGTEAFF. Written as DNA, the CDR3 is TGTGCCAGCAGTTTAACAGAAATGGGGACTGAAGCTTTCTTT.

This clonotype was observed many times. This chain's CDR3 is CAISESNLSGNTIYF. In nucleotides, the CDR3 is TGTGCCATCAGTGAGTCGAACCTCTCTGGAAACACCATATATTTT. The chain recombines TRBV10-3 with TRBJ1-3; no clear D gene. The CDR3 contains 15 residues. Germline V CDR1 and CDR2: ENHRY, SYGVKD. Trimming removed 0 bases from V and 0 bases from J, with 6 bases in between.

In its sample, this clonotype was seen many times. The chain uses TRBV20-1 and TRBJ2-7, with unresolved D. V lost 2 bases to trimming and J lost 5 bases, with 19 bases between them. The V gene's germline CDR1 is DFQATT and CDR2 SNEGSKA (reference sequence). This CDR3 has 15 amino acids. Here the CDR3 DNA reads TGCAGTGCTAGACCCCCCGTGGTAGCTGGGCACGAGCAGTACTTC. This encodes CSARPPVVAGHEQYF.

In its sample, this clonotype was seen many times. This rearrangement joins TRBV2 to TRBJ2-7; the D call may be TRBD1 or TRBD2 (5 bases each). The V end lost 2 bases, the J end lost 0 bases, and 14 bases lay between the germline ends. The V gene's germline CDR1 is SNHLY and CDR2 FYNNEI. This CDR3 region has 16 residues. CDR3 protein: CASSERRTMNSYEQYF. CDR3 DNA: TGTGCCAGCAGTGAAAGGAGGACAATGAACTCCTACGAGCAGTACTTC.

The table lists this clonotype with many counts. The chain joins TRBV12-3 or TRBV12-4 to TRBJ1-2, with 7 bases matching TRBD1. V was pared by 1 base and J by 7 bases, with 12 bases of the junction left unmatched. The CDR3 is 16 amino acids. The CDR3 loop is CASSLGGYRGSGGYTF. The CDR3 region has the DNA TGTGCCAGCAGTTTAGGGGGTTACAGGGGTTCTGGTGGCTACACCTTC.

This clonotype was recorded many times. CDR3 amino acids: CASRVGRTLAGETSLQFF. CDR3 DNA sequence: TGTGCCAGCAGGGTTGGCAGAACCCTAGCGGGGGAGACAAGTTTGCAGTTCTTC. The V call is TRBV13, the J call TRBJ2-1, with 10 bases identical to TRBD2. CDR1 and CDR2 from the germline V gene are PRHDT and FYEKMQ (reference sequence). The CDR3 has 18 residues. V shed 6 bases and J 12 bases; nucleotides not matched to a gene: 23.

The table lists this clonotype with many counts. The genes are TRBV6-1 and TRBJ2-1, with TRBD2 identical over 12 bases. The germline V gene encodes CDR1 MNHNS and CDR2 SASEGT. The CDR3 has 15 residues. V trimming: 7 bases; J trimming: 9 bases; junction bases outside the gene matches: 10. CDR3 sequence reads: CASNPLAGGQGEQFF. The CDR3 DNA is TGTGCCAGCAACCCACTAGCGGGAGGCCAGGGTGAGCAGTTCTTC.

This clonotype appeared many times. This rearrangement joins TRBV4-1 to TRBJ1-1; a weak D match, TRBD1 (5 bases). CDR1 and CDR2 (germline): MGHRA, YSYEKL. V was clipped by 3 bases and J by 3 bases, with 11 bases between them. This CDR3 contains 14 residues. The CDR3 loop is CASSQIQGHTEAFF. DNA for the CDR3: TGCGCCAGCAGCCAGATCCAGGGTCACACTGAAGCTTTCTTT.

Details on this clonotype: A read error is possible here, since a much larger clone lies one base away. This chain connects TRBV3-1 to TRBJ2-7; D gene uncertain. Germline-derived CDR1 and CDR2 are LGHDT and YNNKEL (reference sequence). V dropped 0 bases and J dropped 2 bases, with 2 bases sitting between them. The CDR3 extends over 12 amino acids. The CDR3 loop is CASSQDPYEQYF. The CDR3, as DNA: TGTGCCAGCAGCCAAGACCCCTACGAGCAGTACTTC.

In its sample, this clonotype was seen many times. The rearrangement links TRBV2 to TRBJ1-1, with D perhaps matching TRBD1 (6 bases). CDR1 and CDR2 from the germline V gene are SNHLY and FYNNEI. The CDR3 is 15 residues long. Trimming took 3 bases from V and 2 from J, leaving 13 bases between them. The CDR3 DNA is TGTGCCAGCAGTGACACCGGGACACAAAACACTGAAGCTTTCTTT. Its protein product is CASSDTGTQNTEAFF.

V is TRBV2 and J is TRBJ1-1; 7 bases agree with TRBD1. The length of the CDR3 is 15 residues. The junction had 13 bases not matched to a gene; V was cut back by 5 bases and J by 7 bases. Germline CDR1 is SNHLY and CDR2 is FYNNEI. Here the CDR3 reads CASSPSTSGGGEAFF. CDR3 bases: TGTGCCAGCAGTCCTTCAACCTCAGGGGGAGGTGAAGCTTTCTTT.

This clonotype occurred many times. The J gene is TRBJ2-7, the V gene TRBV6-2 or TRBV6-3; D is undetermined. The length of the CDR3 is 11 residues. Trimming removed 5 bases at V and 4 bases at J, with 6 bases between. Germline assignment: CDR1 MNHEY and CDR2 SVGEGT. The CDR3 DNA reads as TGTGCCAGCAGTCCTTATTACGAGCAGTACTTC. Its protein is CASSPYYEQYF.